This TCR beta chain is from a study of OX40 agonist ivuxolimab in advanced cancers. Background on the study: Patients in the trial were receiving intravenous ivuxolimab every 2 weeks, at doses of 0.01 to 10 mg/kg. A partial response was reached by three patients: one with hepatocellular carcinoma and two with cutaneous melanoma. Patients receiving dose escalation had hepatocellular carcinoma, melanoma, renal cell or head and neck cancer.

A history of autoimmune disease or systemic immunosuppression excluded patients. This table comes from immunoSEQ multiplex PCR, and its TCRdb copy is limited to in-frame clones, with some not included. This sample has about 69,000 clones; 90% to 95% occur once, and the top ten carry approximately 6%. The source was CD4+ or CD8+ T cells sorted from blood, collected in a trial of the OX40 agonist ivuxolimab. This TCR was sampled from an adult with an advanced solid tumor such as melanoma, head and neck, liver or kidney cancer.

CDR3 in amino acids: CASTASTNSPLHF. The CDR3 nucleotides are TGTGCCAGTACAGCCTCCACTAATTCACCCCTCCACTTT. J is TRBJ1-6 and V is TRBV19; no reliable D call. Deletions cut 7 bases from V and 6 bases from J, with 10 bases between. The CDR3 totals 13 residues. CDR1 and CDR2 from the germline V gene are LNHDA and SQIVND (reference sequence). Complete variable domain (other parts from reference TRBV19 and TRBJ1-6): DGGITQSPKYLFRKEGQNVTLSCEQNLNHDAMYWYRQDPGQGLRLIYYSQIVNDFQKGDIAEGYSVSREKKESFPLTVTSAQKNPTAFYLCASTASTNSPLHFGNGTRLTVT.